The rows below give T cell receptor beta chains drawn from one sample of a study of blood T cell repertoires in COVID-19. Profiling relied on immunoSEQ multiplex PCR, and the TCRdb table lists in-frame clones only, not all of them. The table has under 250,000 clones, about 79% seen once. The sequenced material came from peripheral blood. All receptors derive from a human donor in a cohort sampled during active COVID-19. The CDR3 runs from the conserved cysteine through the conserved F or W. D genes are given only for firm matches. Clone size, where shown, is once, few, many, or a class for clones that have expanded.

d_call clone_size j_call v_call cdr3_nt cdr3_aa
- - TRBJ2-2 TRBV6-5 TGTGCCAGCAGGATACAAGGGGCGAACACCGGGGAGCTGTTTTTT CASRIQGANTGELFF
- - TRBJ2-7 TRBV18 TGTGCCAGCTCTAGCCTTAGCGAGACCTACGAGCAGTACTTC CASSSLSETYEQYF
- - TRBJ2-5 TRBV13 TGTGCCAGCAGCGCCAGGGTCCTGGAGACCCAGTACTTC CASSARVLETQYF
TRBD1 - TRBJ2-7 TRBV6-5 TGTGCCAGCGGGGGGACAGGGGGGCGCGAGCAGTACTTC CASGGTGGREQYF
TRBD1 - TRBJ1-5 TRBV24-1 TGTGCCACCAGTGATTTATGGGACAGGGCTAATAGCAATCAGCCCCAGCATTTT CATSDLWDRANSNQPQHF
- - TRBJ1-1 TRBV30 TGTGCCTGGAGTGCCGCCACAGGGATGAACACTGAAGCTTTCTTT CAWSAATGMNTEAFF
- - TRBJ1-4 TRBV2 TGTGCCAGCAGTGAGGGCACCTCAACTAATGAAAAACTGTTTTTT CASSEGTSTNEKLFF
- - TRBJ1-1 TRBV5-4 TGTGCCAGCAGCTTGTCCCTACCGTTAGACACTGAAGCTTTCTTT CASSLSLPLDTEAFF
TRBD1 - TRBJ1-2 TRBV2 TGTGCCAGCAGTCGGACAGGGGCGGGTGGCTACACCTTC CASSRTGAGGYTF
TRBD2 - TRBJ2-2 TRBV5-1 TGCGCCAGCAGCTTGACTAGCGGGAGAGGCACCGGGGAGCTGTTTTTT CASSLTSGRGTGELFF
TRBD2 - TRBJ2-7 TRBV6-2/TRBV6-3 TGTGCCAGCAGTTACGCGGGGACTAGCGGGAGTAGTATCGAGCAGTACTTC CASSYAGTSGSSIEQYF
- once TRBJ2-3 TRBV25-1 TGTGCCAGCAGACGCCGGACAGATACGCAGTATTTT CASRRRTDTQYF
- - TRBJ2-7 TRBV2 TGTGCCAGCGCAGGGCGCGCCTACGAGCAGTACTTC CASAGRAYEQYF
TRBD2 - TRBJ2-1 TRBV2 TGTGCCAGCAGGTGGACTAGCGGTTACAATGAGCAGTTCTTC CASRWTSGYNEQFF
TRBD1 - TRBJ2-2 TRBV30 TGTGCTATGGACAGGGGGCTTAGCGGGGAGCTGTTTTTT CAMDRGLSGELFF
- - TRBJ1-2 TRBV12-3/TRBV12-4 TGTGCCAGCAGTTTCCTCAGGGACTATGGCTACACCTTC CASSFLRDYGYTF
- - TRBJ2-3 TRBV25-1 TGTGCCAGCAGTGAGTTCACGGCAGCGGGTACGCAGTATTTT CASSEFTAAGTQYF
- - TRBJ2-3 TRBV11-2 TGTGCCAGCAGCCCCGAGCCAGATACGCAGTATTTT CASSPEPDTQYF
TRBD2 few TRBJ2-1 TRBV25-1 TGTGCCAGCAGTGAATCAGGCGGGGGGAACAATGAGCAGTTCTTC CASSESGGGNNEQFF
TRBD2 - TRBJ2-1 TRBV27 TGTGCCAGCAGTAAGACTAGCGGGAACTACAATGAGCAGTTCTTC CASSKTSGNYNEQFF
TRBD2 - TRBJ2-7 TRBV7-2 TGTGCCAGCAGCTTAGCTAGCGGGAGAAATTACGAGCAGTACTTC CASSLASGRNYEQYF
- once TRBJ1-6 TRBV6-5 TGTGCCAGCAGTTACTCGAAGTTGTCGAGGAATTCACCCCTCCACTTT CASSYSKLSRNSPLHF
- - TRBJ1-5 TRBV18 TGTGCCAGCTCACAGGACACCTATCAGCCCCAGCATTTT CASSQDTYQPQHF
TRBD2 - TRBJ2-1 TRBV7-8 TGTGCCAGCAGCACTAGCGGGGGGGGTAATGAGCAGTTCTTC CASSTSGGGNEQFF
TRBD1 - TRBJ1-1 TRBV19 TGTGCCAGTAGTATAGGGGGACAGGCCTACGGGAACACTGAAGCTTTCTTT CASSIGGQAYGNTEAFF
TRBD1 - TRBJ2-2 TRBV5-1 TGCGCCAGCAGCTCGATCCAGGGGGAAGAAACCGGGGAGCTGTTTTTT CASSSIQGEETGELFF
TRBD2 - TRBJ2-3 TRBV30 TGTGCCTGGAGGATAAGGACTAGGGCGGTGGGTACGCAGTATTTT CAWRIRTRAVGTQYF
- - TRBJ2-3 TRBV25-1 TGTGCCAGCACCTGGGGGCATGGCACAGATACGCAGTATTTT CASTWGHGTDTQYF
- - TRBJ1-2 TRBV19 TGTGCCAGTAGTACGAACAGTGACTATGGCTACACCTTC CASSTNSDYGYTF
TRBD1 - TRBJ2-5 TRBV28 TGTGCCAGCAGCCAGACAGGGTTTCGAAAGACCCAGTACTTC CASSQTGFRKTQYF
- - TRBJ1-1 TRBV12-3/TRBV12-4 TGTGCCAGCAGTTTTTACTCCGGCACTGAAGCTTTCTTT CASSFYSGTEAFF
- - TRBJ2-7 TRBV18 TGTGCCAGCTCATTCGGGGAGAAAACTTACGAGCAGTACTTC CASSFGEKTYEQYF
TRBD1 - TRBJ1-2 TRBV13 TGTGCCAGCAGCTTGGGACAGGGGATCCATGGCTACACCTTC CASSLGQGIHGYTF
- - TRBJ2-3 TRBV5-1 TGCGCCAGCAGGGGTACAGGGCCAGATACGCAGTATTTT CASRGTGPDTQYF
- - TRBJ1-5 TRBV2 TGTGCCAGCAGTGGACAGTCCCATAGCAATCAGCCCCAGCATTTT CASSGQSHSNQPQHF
- - TRBJ2-7 TRBV5-1 TGCGCCAGCAGCCTTGCTACAGGAGAGACCTACGAGCAGTACTTC CASSLATGETYEQYF
TRBD1 - TRBJ2-5 TRBV19 TGTGCCAGTAAAGGACAGGGGTGGGCAGAGACCCAGTACTTC CASKGQGWAETQYF
- - TRBJ1-1 TRBV7-2 TGTGCCAGCAGCTCCATAATTGCGGGTCTTGGTCAGGGAGGCGCTGAAGCTTTCTTT CASSSIIAGLGQGGAEAFF
- - TRBJ1-4 TRBV18 TGTGCCAGCTCACCAGGTCAGGGCCTTAATGAAAAACTGTTTTTT CASSPGQGLNEKLFF
- many TRBJ2-5 TRBV18 TGTGCCAGCTCACCAATCCCGGGGACTCAAGAGACCCAGTACTTC CASSPIPGTQETQYF
- - TRBJ2-1 TRBV19 TGTGCCAGTAGTATCGCGGGCGAGCAGTTCTTC CASSIAGEQFF
- - TRBJ2-5 TRBV28 TGTGCCAGCAGTACGATTTATGACATTAACCAAGAGACCCAGTACTTC CASSTIYDINQETQYF
- - TRBJ2-2 TRBV11-2 TGTGCCAGCAGCTTTGGGCTAACCGGGGAGCTGTTTTTT CASSFGLTGELFF
- - TRBJ1-1 TRBV23-1 TGCGCCAGCGTATGGAGTTCGGGGACTGAAGCTTTCTTT CASVWSSGTEAFF
TRBD2 - TRBJ2-1 TRBV30 TGTGCCTGGAGTGTGGTTAGCGGGAGATATGAGCAGTTCTTC CAWSVVSGRYEQFF